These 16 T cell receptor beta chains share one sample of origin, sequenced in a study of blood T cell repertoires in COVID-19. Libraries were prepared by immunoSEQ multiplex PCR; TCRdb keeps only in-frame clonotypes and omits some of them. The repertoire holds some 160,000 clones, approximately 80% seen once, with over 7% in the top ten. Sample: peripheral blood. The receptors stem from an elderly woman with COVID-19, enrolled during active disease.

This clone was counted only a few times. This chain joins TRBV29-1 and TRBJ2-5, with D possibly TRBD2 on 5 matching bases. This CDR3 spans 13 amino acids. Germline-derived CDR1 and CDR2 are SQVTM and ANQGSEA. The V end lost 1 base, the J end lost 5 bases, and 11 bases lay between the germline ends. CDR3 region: CSVEAQRAETQYF. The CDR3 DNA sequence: TGCAGCGTTGAAGCCCAGAGGGCCGAGACCCAGTACTTC.

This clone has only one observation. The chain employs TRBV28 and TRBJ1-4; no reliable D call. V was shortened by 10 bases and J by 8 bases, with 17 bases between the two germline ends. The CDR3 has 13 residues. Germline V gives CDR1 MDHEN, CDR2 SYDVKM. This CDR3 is CAIRRGGGEKLFF. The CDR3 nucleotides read TGTGCCATTAGGCGGGGAGGAGGGGAAAAACTGTTTTTT.

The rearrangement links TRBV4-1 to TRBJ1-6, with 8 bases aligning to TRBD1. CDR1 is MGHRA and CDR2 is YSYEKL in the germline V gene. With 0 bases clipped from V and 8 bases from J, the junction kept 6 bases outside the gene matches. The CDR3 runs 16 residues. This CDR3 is CASSQDQGATYSPLHF. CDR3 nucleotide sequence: TGCGCCAGCAGCCAAGACCAGGGGGCAACGTATTCACCCCTCCACTTT.

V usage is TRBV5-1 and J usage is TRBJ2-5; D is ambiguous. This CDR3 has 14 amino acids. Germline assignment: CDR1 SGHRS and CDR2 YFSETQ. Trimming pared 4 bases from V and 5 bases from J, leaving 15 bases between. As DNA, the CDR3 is TGCGCCAGCAGCCCACCCGACCTGAGGGAGACCCAGTACTTC. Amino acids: CASSPPDLRETQYF.

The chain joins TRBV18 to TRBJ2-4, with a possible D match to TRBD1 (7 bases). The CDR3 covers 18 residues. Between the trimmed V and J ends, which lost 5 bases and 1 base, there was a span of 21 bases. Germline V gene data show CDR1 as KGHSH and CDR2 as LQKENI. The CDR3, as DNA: TGTGCCAGCTCAACCACAAAAGACAGGGCGGGGGCCAAAAACATTCAGTACTTC. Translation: CASSTTKDRAGAKNIQYF. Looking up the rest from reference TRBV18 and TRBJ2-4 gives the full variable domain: NAGVMQNPRHLVRRRGQEARLRCSPMKGHSHVYWYRQLPEEGLKFMVYLQKENIIDESGMPKERFSAEFPKEGPSILRIQQVVRGDSAAYFCASSTTKDRAGAKNIQYFGAGTRLSVL.

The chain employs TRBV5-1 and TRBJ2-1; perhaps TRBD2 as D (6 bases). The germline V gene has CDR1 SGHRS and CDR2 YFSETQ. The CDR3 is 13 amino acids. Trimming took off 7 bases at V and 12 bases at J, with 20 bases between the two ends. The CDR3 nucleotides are TGCGCCAGCGGGGATGGAGGGCAGGGAGGGCAGTTCTTC. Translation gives CASGDGGQGGQFF.

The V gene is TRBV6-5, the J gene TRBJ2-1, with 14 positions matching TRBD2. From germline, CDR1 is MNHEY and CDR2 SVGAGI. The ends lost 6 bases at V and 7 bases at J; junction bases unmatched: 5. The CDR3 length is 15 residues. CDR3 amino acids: CASRTSGGAGNEQFF. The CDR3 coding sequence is TGTGCCAGCAGGACTAGCGGGGGGGCTGGTAATGAGCAGTTCTTC.

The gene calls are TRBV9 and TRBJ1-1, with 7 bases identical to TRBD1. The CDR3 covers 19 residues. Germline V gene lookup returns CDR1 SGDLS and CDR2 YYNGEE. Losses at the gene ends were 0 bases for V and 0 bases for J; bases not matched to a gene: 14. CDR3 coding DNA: TGTGCCAGCAGCGTAGCTCTGGGTAATGGACAGGCTTTGAACACTGAAGCTTTCTTT. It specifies CASSVALGNGQALNTEAFF.

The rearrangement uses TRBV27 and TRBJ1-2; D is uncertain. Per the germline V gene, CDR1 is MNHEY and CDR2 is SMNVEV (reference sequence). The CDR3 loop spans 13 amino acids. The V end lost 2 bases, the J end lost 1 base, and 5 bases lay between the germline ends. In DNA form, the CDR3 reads TGTGCCAGCAGTTTACGGGGTAACTATGGCTACACCTTC. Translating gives CASSLRGNYGYTF.

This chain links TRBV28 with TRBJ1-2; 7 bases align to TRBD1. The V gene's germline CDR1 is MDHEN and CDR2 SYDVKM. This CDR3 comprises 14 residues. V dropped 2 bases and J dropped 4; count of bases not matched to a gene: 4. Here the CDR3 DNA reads TGTGCCAGCAGTTTAAGCGCAGGGGGCTATGGCTACACCTTC. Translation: CASSLSAGGYGYTF.

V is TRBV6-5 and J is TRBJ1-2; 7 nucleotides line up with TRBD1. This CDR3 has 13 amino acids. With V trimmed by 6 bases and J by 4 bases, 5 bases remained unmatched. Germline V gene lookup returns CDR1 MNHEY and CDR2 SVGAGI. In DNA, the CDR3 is TGTGCCAGCAGCTTGACAGGGCGCTATGGCTACACCTTC. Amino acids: CASSLTGRYGYTF.

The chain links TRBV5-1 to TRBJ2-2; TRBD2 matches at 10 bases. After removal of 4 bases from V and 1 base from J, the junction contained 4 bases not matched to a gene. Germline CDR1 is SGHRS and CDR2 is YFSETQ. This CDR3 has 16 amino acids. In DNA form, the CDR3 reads TGCGCCAGCAGCACATTAGCGGGAGGGAACACCGGGGAGCTGTTTTTT. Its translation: CASSTLAGGNTGELFF.

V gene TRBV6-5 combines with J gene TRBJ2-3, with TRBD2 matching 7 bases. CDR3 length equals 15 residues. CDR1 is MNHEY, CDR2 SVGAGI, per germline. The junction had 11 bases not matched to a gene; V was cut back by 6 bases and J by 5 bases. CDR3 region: CASRRTRSLQDTQYF. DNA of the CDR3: TGTGCCAGCAGAAGGACTAGGTCCCTCCAAGATACGCAGTATTTT.

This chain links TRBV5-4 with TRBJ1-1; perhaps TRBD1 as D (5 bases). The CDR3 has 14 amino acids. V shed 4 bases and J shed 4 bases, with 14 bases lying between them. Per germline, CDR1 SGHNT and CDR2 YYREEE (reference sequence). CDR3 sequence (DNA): TGTGCCAGCAGCCAAGACAGTTTTCCCACTGAAGCTTTCTTT. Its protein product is CASSQDSFPTEAFF.

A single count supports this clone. CDR3 DNA: TGTGCCAGCAGCCCTAGTTGGAGGACTAGCGGGGGAACCTACGAGCAGTACTTC. This encodes CASSPSWRTSGGTYEQYF. V gene TRBV7-8 combines with J gene TRBJ2-7, with 13 bases that match TRBD2. The CDR3 is 18 amino acids. V was clipped by 5 bases and J by 2 bases; unmatched bases: 12. CDR1 and CDR2 (germline): SGHVS, FQNEAQ. The full variable domain, in which reference TRBV7-8 and TRBJ2-7 provide the parts outside the CDR3, is GAGVSQSPRYKVAKRGQDVALRCDPISGHVSLFWYQQALGQGPEFLTYFQNEAQLDKSGLPSDRFFAERPEGSVSTLKIQRTQQEDSAVYLCASSPSWRTSGGTYEQYFGPGTRLTVT.

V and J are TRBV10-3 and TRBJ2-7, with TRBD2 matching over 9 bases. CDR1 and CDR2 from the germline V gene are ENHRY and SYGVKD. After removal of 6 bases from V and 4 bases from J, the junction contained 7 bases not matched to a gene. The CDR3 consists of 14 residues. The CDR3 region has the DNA TGTGCCATCAGAGAGATAGCGGGAGAGTACGAGCAGTACTTC. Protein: CAIREIAGEYEQYF.